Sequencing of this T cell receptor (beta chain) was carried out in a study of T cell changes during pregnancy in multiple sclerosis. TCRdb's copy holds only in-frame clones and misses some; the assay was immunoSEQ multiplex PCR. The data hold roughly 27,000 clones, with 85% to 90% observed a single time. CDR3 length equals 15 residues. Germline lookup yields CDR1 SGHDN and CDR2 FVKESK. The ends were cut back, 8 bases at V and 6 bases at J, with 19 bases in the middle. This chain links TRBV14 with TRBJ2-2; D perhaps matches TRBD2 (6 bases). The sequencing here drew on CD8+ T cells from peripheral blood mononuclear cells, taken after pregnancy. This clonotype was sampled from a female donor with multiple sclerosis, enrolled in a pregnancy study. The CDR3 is CASSNLLSSAGELFF. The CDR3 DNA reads TGTGCCAGCTCAAACCTCCTCTCTAGCGCCGGGGAGCTGTTTTTT.